A selection of T cell receptor beta chains follows, all from one sample in a study of blood T cell repertoires in COVID-19. Measured with immunoSEQ multiplex PCR; TCRdb has only the in-frame clones, and not every one. The sample lists 150,000 to 200,000 clones; approximately 80% were seen once. The sample taken for sequencing was PBMCs or T cells enriched from blood (not recorded which). Receptors originate from a man aged 35 to 55 who had recovered from COVID-19. The CDR3 runs from the conserved cysteine through the conserved F or W. The order of the fields is V gene, clone size, J gene, D gene, CDR3 protein, CDR3 DNA. A D gene is named only where the DNA matches it firmly. Only some rows state a clone size, as once, few, many or a class for expanded clones.

>TRBV10-3|many|TRBJ2-3|NA
CAIRGQGVAGGFGDTQYF
TGTGCCATCAGGGGACAGGGAGTGGCGGGGGGGTTTGGAGATACGCAGTATTTT
>TRBV6-5|NA|TRBJ2-7|NA
CASKNSYSSYEQYF
TGTGCCAGTAAAAACTCATACTCCTCCTACGAGCAGTACTTC
>TRBV10-3|once|TRBJ2-5|TRBD2
CAISGGDQETQYF
TGTGCCATAAGCGGGGGGGATCAAGAGACCCAGTACTTC
>TRBV30|once|TRBJ2-1|NA
CAWHPGHLMGEQFF
TGTGCCTGGCATCCGGGACATCTGATGGGTGAGCAGTTCTTC
>TRBV21-1|NA|TRBJ1-1|NA
CASSKIGGEVTEAFF
TGTGCCAGCAGCAAAATTGGGGGGGAAGTCACTGAAGCTTTCTTT
>TRBV12-5|once|TRBJ2-5|NA
CASGLLRGETQYF
TGTGCTAGTGGTCTCCTGAGAGGGGAGACCCAGTACTTC
>TRBV24-1|NA|TRBJ1-1|NA
CATSVDRNTEAFF
TGTGCCACCAGTGTCGATAGGAACACTGAAGCTTTCTTT
>TRBV3-1/TRBV3-2|NA|TRBJ1-5|NA
CASSQAWGGNQPQHF
TGTGCCAGCAGCCAAGCCTGGGGAGGGAATCAGCCCCAGCATTTT
>TRBV19|few|TRBJ1-5|TRBD1
CASSLTGGFQPQHF
TGTGCCAGTAGCTTGACAGGGGGCTTTCAGCCCCAGCATTTT
>TRBV30|NA|TRBJ1-2|TRBD1
CAWSGGQGSYGYTF
TGTGCCTGGAGTGGCGGACAGGGCAGCTATGGCTACACCTTC
>TRBV5-1|NA|TRBJ1-1|NA
CASSPSSGTRDTEAFF
TGCGCCAGCAGCCCCTCCTCGGGTACCCGGGACACTGAAGCTTTCTTT
>TRBV3-1/TRBV3-2|NA|TRBJ2-1|TRBD2
CASSQLAGSLYNEQFF
TGTGCCAGCAGCCAACTAGCGGGGAGCCTCTACAATGAGCAGTTCTTC
>TRBV28|NA|TRBJ1-2|TRBD1
CASSPGQGYGYTF
TGTGCCAGCAGCCCTGGACAGGGCTATGGCTACACCTTC
>TRBV30|few|TRBJ1-5|NA
CAWNTRAGNQPQHF
TGTGCCTGGAACACCAGGGCAGGCAATCAGCCCCAGCATTTT
>TRBV18|NA|TRBJ2-7|TRBD1
CASSPTGASYEQYF
TGTGCCAGCTCACCGACAGGGGCCTCCTACGAGCAGTACTTC
>TRBV7-9|few|TRBJ2-5|TRBD2
CASSLAAGVSETQYF
TGTGCCAGCAGCTTGGCCGCGGGGGTGAGCGAGACCCAGTACTTC
>TRBV10-3|NA|TRBJ1-5|NA
CAIGQNNQPQHF
TGTGCCATCGGACAGAACAATCAGCCCCAGCATTTT
>TRBV30|NA|TRBJ2-2|TRBD1
CAHVRGLNGELFF
TGTGCGCATGTAAGGGGGCTAAACGGGGAGCTGTTTTTT
>TRBV2|NA|TRBJ1-1|NA
CASSEAMGSEAFF
TGTGCCAGCAGTGAAGCGATGGGGAGTGAAGCTTTCTTT
>TRBV19|once|TRBJ2-1|TRBD1
CASSIIPPDRGPYNEQFF
TGTGCCAGTAGTATTATCCCCCCCGACAGGGGGCCCTACAATGAGCAGTTCTTC
>TRBV7-3|NA|TRBJ2-3|TRBD1
CASSRNRGKGDTQYF
TGTGCCAGCAGCAGAAACAGGGGAAAGGGAGATACGCAGTATTTT
>TRBV6-5|NA|TRBJ2-1|TRBD2
CASRSLAGHGNEQFF
TGTGCCAGCAGATCGCTAGCGGGCCATGGAAATGAGCAGTTCTTC
>TRBV30|NA|TRBJ1-5|NA
CAWTEGLNSNQPQHF
TGTGCCTGGACCGAAGGACTGAATAGCAATCAGCCCCAGCATTTT
>TRBV7-9|NA|TRBJ2-2|NA
CASSLTPSRDTGELFF
TGTGCCAGCAGCTTGACCCCCAGCAGGGACACCGGGGAGCTGTTTTTT
>TRBV6-6|NA|TRBJ2-3|TRBD2
CASGLAETTDTQYF
TGTGCCAGCGGGCTAGCGGAGACCACAGATACGCAGTATTTT
>TRBV19|few|TRBJ1-2|NA
CARKTYREGGYTF
TGTGCCAGGAAGACCTACAGGGAGGGCGGCTACACCTTC
>TRBV2|NA|TRBJ2-3|TRBD2
CASSRWTSGAFTDTQYF
TGTGCCAGCAGTCGGTGGACTAGCGGGGCCTTCACAGATACGCAGTATTTT
>TRBV19|NA|TRBJ1-2|NA
CASSIGLQLGYTF
TGTGCCAGTAGTATAGGCCTACAGCTTGGCTACACCTTC
>TRBV2|NA|TRBJ1-2|NA
CASSPDMSTGYTF
TGTGCCAGCAGCCCCGACATGTCCACTGGCTACACCTTC